The sequence of this TCR beta chain was determined in a study of T cells in pancreatic ductal adenocarcinoma. This clone has just one count. The antigen remains undetermined. No neoadjuvant therapy was given to the selected pancreatic ductal adenocarcinoma patients before their surgery. Data came from immunoSEQ multiplex PCR; TCRdb stores just in-frame clones and leaves some out. Seen here are about 100,000 clones, about 96% observed once, and the top ten hold around 3.2%. Study-wide findings and caveats: This surgical cohort overrepresents the minority presenting with early-stage disease. Unique clonotypes were around 7.6-fold more numerous in blood than in tumor. Tumor and blood clonality did not differ significantly, about 0.11 versus 0.072.

This clonotype was obtained from a human donor with pancreatic ductal adenocarcinoma. The sequenced material came from PBMCs.

CDR3 sequence: CASCRDSNTGELFF. In DNA, the CDR3 is TGTGCCAGCTGCCGGGACAGCAACACCGGGGAGCTGTTTTTT. The chain links TRBV2 to TRBJ2-2; 7 bases line up with TRBD1. CDR3 length: 14 residues. CDR1 is SNHLY, CDR2 FYNNEI, per germline. J lost 2 bases, V lost 8 bases, and 5 bases had no gene match.